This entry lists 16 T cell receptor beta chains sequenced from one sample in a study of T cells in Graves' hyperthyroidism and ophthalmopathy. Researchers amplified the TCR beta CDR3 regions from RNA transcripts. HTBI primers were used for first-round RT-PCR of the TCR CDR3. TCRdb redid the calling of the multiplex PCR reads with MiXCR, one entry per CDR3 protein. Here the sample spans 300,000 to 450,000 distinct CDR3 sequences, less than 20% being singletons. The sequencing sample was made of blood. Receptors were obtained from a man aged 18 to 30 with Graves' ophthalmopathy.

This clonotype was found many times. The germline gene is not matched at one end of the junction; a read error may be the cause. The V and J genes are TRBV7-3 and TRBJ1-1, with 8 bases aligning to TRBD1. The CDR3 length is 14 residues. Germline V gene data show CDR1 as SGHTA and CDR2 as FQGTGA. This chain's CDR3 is CATCTGGVKTEAFF. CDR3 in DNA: TGTGCCACCTGTACAGGGGGGGTGAAGACTGAAGCTTTCTTT.

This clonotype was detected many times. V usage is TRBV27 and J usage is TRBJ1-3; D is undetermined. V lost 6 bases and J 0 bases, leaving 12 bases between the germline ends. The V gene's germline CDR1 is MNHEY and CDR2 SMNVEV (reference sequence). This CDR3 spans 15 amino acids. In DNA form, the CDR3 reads TGTGCCAGCAGCTCACCCTCAGCCTCTGGAAACACCATATATTTT. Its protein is CASSSPSASGNTIYF.

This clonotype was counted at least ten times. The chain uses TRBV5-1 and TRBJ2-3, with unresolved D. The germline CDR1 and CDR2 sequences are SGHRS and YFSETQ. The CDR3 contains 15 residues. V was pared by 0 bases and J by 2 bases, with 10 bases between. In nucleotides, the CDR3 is TGCGCCAGCAGCTTGGCCAATCAGCTCACAGATACGCAGTATTTT. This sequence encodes CASSLANQLTDTQYF.

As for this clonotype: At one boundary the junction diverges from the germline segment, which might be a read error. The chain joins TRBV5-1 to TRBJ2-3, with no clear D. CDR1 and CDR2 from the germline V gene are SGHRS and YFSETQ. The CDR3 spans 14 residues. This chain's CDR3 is CASSLTESTDAQYF. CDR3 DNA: TGCGCCAGCAGCCTCACCGAAAGCACAGATGCGCAGTATTTT.

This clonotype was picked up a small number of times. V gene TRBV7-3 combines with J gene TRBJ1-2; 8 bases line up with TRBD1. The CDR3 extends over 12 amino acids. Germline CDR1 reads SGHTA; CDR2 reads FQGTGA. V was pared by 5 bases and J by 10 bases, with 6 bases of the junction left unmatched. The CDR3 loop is CASSTGTGAYTF. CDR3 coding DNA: TGTGCCAGCAGCACCGGGACAGGTGCCTACACCTTC.

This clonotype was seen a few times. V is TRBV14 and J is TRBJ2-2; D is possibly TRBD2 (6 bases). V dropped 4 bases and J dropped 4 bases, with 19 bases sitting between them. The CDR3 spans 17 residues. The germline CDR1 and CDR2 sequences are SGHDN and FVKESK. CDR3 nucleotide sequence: TGTGCCAGCAGCCCCGTATCTCCGGAGGGTCGCACCGGGGAGCTGTTTTTT. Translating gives CASSPVSPEGRTGELFF.

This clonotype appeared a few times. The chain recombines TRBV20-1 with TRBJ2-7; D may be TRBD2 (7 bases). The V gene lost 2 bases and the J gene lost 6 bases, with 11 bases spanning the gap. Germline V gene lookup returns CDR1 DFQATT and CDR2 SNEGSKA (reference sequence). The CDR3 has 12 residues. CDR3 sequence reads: CSARLGGLEQYF. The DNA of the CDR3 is TGCAGTGCTAGATTGGGGGGGCTCGAGCAGTACTTC.

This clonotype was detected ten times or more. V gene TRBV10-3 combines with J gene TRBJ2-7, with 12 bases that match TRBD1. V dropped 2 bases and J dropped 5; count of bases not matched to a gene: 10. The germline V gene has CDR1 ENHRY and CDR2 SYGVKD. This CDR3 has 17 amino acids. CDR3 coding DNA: TGTGCCATCAGTGAGCCAGCTGGGACAGGGGGCCGGAACGAGCAGTACTTC. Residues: CAISEPAGTGGRNEQYF.

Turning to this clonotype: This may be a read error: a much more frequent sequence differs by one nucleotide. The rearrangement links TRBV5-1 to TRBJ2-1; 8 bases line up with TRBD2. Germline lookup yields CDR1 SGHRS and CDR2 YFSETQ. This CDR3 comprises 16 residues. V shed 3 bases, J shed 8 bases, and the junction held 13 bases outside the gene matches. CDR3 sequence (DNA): TGCGCCAGCAGCTCGGCAGATTTCGGGGGGGGCTATGAGCAGTTCTTC. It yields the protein CASSSADFGGGYEQFF.

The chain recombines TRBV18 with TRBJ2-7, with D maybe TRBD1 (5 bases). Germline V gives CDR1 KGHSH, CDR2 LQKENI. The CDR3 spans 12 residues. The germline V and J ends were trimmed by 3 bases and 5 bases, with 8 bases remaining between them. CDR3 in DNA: TGTGCCAGCTCACCGGGCAGGGACGAGCAGTACTTC. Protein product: CASSPGRDEQYF.

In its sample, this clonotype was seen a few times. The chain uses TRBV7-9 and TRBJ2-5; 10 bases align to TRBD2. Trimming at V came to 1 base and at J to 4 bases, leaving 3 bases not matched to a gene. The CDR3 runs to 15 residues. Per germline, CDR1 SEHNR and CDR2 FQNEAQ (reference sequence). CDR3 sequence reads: CASSLDLAGAETQYF. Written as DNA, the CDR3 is TGTGCCAGCAGCTTAGACCTAGCGGGGGCAGAGACCCAGTACTTC.

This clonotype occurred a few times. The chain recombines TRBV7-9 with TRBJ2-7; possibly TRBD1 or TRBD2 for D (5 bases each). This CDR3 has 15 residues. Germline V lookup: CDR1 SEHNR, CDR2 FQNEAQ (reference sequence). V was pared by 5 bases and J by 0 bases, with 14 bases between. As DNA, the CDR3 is TGTGCCAGCAGCCCCCGGGGACCCAACTCCTACGAGCAGTACTTC. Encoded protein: CASSPRGPNSYEQYF.

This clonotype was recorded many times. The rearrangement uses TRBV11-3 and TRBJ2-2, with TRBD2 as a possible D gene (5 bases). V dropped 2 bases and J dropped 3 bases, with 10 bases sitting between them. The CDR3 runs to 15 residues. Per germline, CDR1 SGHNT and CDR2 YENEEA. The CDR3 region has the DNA TGTGCCAGCAGCTTATCCGGGAAGGACACCGGGGAGCTGTTTTTT. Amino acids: CASSLSGKDTGELFF. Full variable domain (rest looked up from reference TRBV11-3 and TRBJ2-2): EAGVVQSPRYKIIEKKQPVAFWCNPISGHNTLYWYLQNLGQGPELLIRYENEEAVDDSQLPKDRFSAERLKGVDSTLKIQPAELGDSAVYLCASSLSGKDTGELFFGEGSRLTVL.

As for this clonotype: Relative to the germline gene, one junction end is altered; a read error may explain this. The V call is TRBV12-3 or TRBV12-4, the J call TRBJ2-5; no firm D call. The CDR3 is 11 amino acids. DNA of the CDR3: TGTGTCAGCAGTTTGCAAGAGACCCAGTACTTC. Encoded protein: CVSSLQETQYF.

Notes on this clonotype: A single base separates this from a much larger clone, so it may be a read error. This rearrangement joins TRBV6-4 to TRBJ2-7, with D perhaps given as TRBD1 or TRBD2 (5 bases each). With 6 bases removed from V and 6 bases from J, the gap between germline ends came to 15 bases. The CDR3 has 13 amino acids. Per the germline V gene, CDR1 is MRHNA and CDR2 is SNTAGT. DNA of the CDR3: TGTGCCAGCAGAGTAGTGGGGGAACGCGAGCAGTACTTC. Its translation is CASRVVGEREQYF.

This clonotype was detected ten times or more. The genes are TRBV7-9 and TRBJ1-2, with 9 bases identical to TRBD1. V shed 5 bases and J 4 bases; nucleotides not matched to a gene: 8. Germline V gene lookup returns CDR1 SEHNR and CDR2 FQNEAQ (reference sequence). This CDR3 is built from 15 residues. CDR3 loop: CASSASGQGFYGYTF. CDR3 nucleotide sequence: TGTGCCAGCAGCGCTTCGGGACAGGGCTTCTATGGCTACACCTTC.